This T cell receptor beta chain came from a study of T-cell reconstitution after alpha-beta-depleted transplantation in children. Germline V CDR1 and CDR2: DFQATT, SNEGSKA (reference sequence). V was clipped by 3 bases and J by 4 bases, with 19 bases between them. CDR3 size: 16 residues. This clonotype has more than one count but fewer than ten. Its matching antigen is unknown. General study findings and limits: Several patients had high TCRbeta diversity at day 60; it came from surviving recipient T cells and thymic progenitors. At one year after transplant, newly produced T cells mostly accounted for T-cell counts and diversity.

Unique molecular identifiers were incorporated during preparation of the TCRbeta library. Via MiXCR, TCRdb re-called the PCR reads, giving one row per CDR3 protein. This sample yields about 980,000 distinct CDR3 sequences, of which about 29% are seen a single time; over 25% belongs to the top ten. The specimen comprised PBMCs, mostly from graft donor cells, sampled 360 days after TCRalphabeta/CD19-depleted stem cell transplant. The chain couples TRBV20-1 to TRBJ2-1; D possibly corresponds to TRBD1 (5 bases). This sequence was found in a boy under three years old who had a stem cell transplant for SCID, so the T cells may come from the graft donor. The CDR3 here is CSASPEGAHLYNEQFF. The CDR3 region has the DNA TGCAGTGCTAGCCCTGAAGGGGCGCATCTATACAATGAGCAGTTCTTC.